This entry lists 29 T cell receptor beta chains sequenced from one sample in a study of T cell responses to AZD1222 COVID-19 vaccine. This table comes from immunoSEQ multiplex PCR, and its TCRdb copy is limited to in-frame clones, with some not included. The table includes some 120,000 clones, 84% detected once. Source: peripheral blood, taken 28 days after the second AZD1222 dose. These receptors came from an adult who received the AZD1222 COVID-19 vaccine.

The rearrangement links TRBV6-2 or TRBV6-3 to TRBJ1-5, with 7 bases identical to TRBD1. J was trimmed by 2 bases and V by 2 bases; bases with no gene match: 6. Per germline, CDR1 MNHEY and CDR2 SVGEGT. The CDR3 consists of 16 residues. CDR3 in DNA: TGTGCCAGCAGTTACAGGGGGCAAAGGGGCAATCAGCCCCAGCATTTT. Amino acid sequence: CASSYRGQRGNQPQHF.

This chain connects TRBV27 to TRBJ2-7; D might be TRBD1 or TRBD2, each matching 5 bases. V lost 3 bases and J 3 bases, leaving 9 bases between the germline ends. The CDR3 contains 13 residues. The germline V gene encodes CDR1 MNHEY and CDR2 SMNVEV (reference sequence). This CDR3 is CASSFGTYYEQYF. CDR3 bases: TGTGCCAGCAGTTTCGGGACCTACTACGAGCAGTACTTC.

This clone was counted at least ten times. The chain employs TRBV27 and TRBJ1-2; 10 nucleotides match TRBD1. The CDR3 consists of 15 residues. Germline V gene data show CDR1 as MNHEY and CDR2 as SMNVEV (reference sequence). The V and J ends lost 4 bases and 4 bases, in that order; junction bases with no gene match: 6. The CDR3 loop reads CASSSWTGGLYGYTF. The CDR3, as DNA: TGTGCCAGCAGTTCCTGGACAGGGGGTCTCTATGGCTACACCTTC.

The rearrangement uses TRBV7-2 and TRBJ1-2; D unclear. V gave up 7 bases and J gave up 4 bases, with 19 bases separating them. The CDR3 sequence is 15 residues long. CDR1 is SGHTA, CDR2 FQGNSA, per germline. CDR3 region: CASTPNRRNPYGYTF. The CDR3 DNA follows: TGTGCCAGCACCCCCAATAGGCGGAACCCCTATGGCTACACCTTC.

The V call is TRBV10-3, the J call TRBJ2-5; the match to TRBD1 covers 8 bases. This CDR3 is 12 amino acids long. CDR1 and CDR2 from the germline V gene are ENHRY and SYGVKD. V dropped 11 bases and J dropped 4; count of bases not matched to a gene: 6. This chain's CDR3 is CAVAGTGETQYF. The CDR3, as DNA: TGTGCCGTCGCCGGGACAGGAGAGACCCAGTACTTC.

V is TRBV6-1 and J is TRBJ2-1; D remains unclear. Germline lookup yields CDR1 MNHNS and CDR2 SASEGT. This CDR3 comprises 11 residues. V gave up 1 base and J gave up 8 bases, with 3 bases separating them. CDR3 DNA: TGTGCCAGCAGTGAAGATTATGAGCAGTTCTTC. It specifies CASSEDYEQFF.

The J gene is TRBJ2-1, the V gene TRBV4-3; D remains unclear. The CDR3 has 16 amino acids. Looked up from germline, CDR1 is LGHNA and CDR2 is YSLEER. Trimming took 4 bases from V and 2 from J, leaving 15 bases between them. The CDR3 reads CASSPRAPTPYNEQFF. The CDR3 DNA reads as TGCGCCAGCAGCCCAAGAGCACCGACACCCTACAATGAGCAGTTCTTC.

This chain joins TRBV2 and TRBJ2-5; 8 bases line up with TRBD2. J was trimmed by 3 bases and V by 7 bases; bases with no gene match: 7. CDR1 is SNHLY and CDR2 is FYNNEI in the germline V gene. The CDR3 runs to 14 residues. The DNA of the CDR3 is TGTGCCAGCAAGTTTCGGGGGGGTGAAGAGACCCAGTACTTC. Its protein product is CASKFRGGEETQYF. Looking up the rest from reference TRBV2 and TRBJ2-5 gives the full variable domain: EPEVTQTPSHQVTQMGQEVILRCVPISNHLYFYWYRQILGQKVEFLVSFYNNEISEKSEIFDDQFSVERPDGSNFTLKIRSTKLEDSAMYFCASKFRGGEETQYFGPGTRLLVL.

The CDR3 spells CASSEAHKGASYEQYF. CDR3 DNA sequence: TGCGCCAGCAGTGAGGCCCACAAGGGAGCATCCTACGAGCAGTACTTC. The V and J genes are TRBV10-1 and TRBJ2-7; weak D call: TRBD2 (5 bases). Deletions cut 2 bases from V and 1 base from J, with 15 bases between. Germline CDR1 reads WNHNN; CDR2 reads SYGVQD (reference sequence). This CDR3 region has 16 residues.

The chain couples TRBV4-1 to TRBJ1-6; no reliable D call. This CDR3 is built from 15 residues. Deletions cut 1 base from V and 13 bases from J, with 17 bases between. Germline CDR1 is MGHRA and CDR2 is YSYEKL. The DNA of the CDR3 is TGCGCCAGCAGCCAAGGGGCAGGCCTTGTGTCCCCCCTCCACTTT. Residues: CASSQGAGLVSPLHF.

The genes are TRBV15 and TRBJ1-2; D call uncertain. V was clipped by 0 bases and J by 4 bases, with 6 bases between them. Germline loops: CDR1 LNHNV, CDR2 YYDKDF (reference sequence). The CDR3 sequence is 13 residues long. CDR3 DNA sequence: TGTGCCACCAGCAGAGATGGGTTCTATGGCTACACCTTC. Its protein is CATSRDGFYGYTF.

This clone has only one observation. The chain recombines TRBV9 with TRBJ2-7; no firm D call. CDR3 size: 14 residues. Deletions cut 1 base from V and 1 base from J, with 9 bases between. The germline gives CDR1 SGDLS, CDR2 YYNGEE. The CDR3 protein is CASSVSPNSYEQYF. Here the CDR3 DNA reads TGTGCCAGCAGCGTAAGTCCAAATTCCTACGAGCAGTACTTC.

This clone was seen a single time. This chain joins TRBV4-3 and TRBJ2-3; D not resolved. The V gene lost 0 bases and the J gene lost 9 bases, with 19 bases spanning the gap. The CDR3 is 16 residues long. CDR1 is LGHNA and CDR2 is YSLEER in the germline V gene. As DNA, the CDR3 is TGCGCCAGCAGCCAAGATAGGTGGACGGAGAGCGAGACGCAGTATTTT. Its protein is CASSQDRWTESETQYF.

CDR3 DNA sequence: TGTGCCACCACACTTGGGTCCGAGCAGTACTTC. This encodes CATTLGSEQYF. The V gene is TRBV25-1, the J gene TRBJ2-7, with unresolved D. Germline CDR1 reads MGHDK; CDR2 reads SYGVNS. The length of the CDR3 is 11 residues. Deletions cut 10 bases from V and 6 bases from J, with 13 bases between.

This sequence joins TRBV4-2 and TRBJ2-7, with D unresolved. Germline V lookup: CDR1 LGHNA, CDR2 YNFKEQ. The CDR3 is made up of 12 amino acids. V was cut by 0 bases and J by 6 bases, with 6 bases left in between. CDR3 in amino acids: CASSQETREQYF. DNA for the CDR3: TGTGCCAGCAGCCAAGAGACTCGCGAGCAGTACTTC.

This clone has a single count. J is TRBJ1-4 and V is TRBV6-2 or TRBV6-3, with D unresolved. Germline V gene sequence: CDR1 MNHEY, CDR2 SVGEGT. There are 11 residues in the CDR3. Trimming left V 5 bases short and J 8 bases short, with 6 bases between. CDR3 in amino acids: CASSQTEKLFF. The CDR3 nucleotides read TGTGCCAGCAGTCAGACAGAAAAACTGTTTTTT.

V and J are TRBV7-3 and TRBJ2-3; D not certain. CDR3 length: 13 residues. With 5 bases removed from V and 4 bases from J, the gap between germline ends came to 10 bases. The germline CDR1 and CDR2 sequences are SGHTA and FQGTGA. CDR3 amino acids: CASSRDGADTQYF. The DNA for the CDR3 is TGTGCCAGCAGCCGTGATGGAGCAGATACGCAGTATTTT.

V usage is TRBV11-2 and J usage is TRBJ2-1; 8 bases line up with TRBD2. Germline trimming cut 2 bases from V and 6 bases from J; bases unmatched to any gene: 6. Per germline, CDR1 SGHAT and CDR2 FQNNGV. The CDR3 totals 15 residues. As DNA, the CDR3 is TGTGCCAGCAGCTTACAGCCGCGGGGGGTCAATGAGCAGTTCTTC. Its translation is CASSLQPRGVNEQFF.

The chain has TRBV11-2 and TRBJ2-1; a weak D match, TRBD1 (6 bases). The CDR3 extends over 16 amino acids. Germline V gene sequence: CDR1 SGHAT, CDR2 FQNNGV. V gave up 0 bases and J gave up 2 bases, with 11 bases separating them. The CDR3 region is CASSLEWDTAYNEQFF. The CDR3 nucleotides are TGTGCCAGCAGCTTAGAATGGGACACTGCCTACAATGAGCAGTTCTTC.

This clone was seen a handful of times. Here the CDR3 reads CASSPSQGYEQYF. The CDR3 DNA reads TGTGCCAGCAGCCCCTCACAGGGCTACGAGCAGTACTTC. This chain joins TRBV7-3 and TRBJ2-7; a possible D gene is TRBD1 (6 bases). The V end lost 5 bases, the J end lost 3 bases, and 11 bases lay between the germline ends. Germline V CDR1 and CDR2: SGHTA, FQGTGA. The CDR3 covers 13 residues. Full variable domain (remainder filled in from reference TRBV7-3 and TRBJ2-7): GAGVSQTPSNKVTEKGKYVELRCDPISGHTALYWYRQSLGQGPEFLIYFQGTGAADDSGLPNDRFFAVRPEGSVSTLKIQRTERGDSAVYLCASSPSQGYEQYFGPGTRLTVT.

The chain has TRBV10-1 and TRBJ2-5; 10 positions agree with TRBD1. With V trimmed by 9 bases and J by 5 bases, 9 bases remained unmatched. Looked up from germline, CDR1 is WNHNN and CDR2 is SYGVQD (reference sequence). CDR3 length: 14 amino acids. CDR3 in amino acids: CASDRTGGTETQYF. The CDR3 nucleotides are TGCGCCAGTGATCGGACAGGGGGGACGGAGACCCAGTACTTC.

The CDR3 spells CASSSDSYNEQFF. CDR3 nucleotide sequence: TGTGCCAGCAGCAGTGACAGTTACAATGAGCAGTTCTTC. The chain employs TRBV5-6 and TRBJ2-1, with a weak D call TRBD1 (5 bases). V was clipped by 4 bases and J by 4 bases, with 9 bases between them. The CDR3 loop spans 13 amino acids. CDR1 is SGHDT, CDR2 YYEEEE, per germline.

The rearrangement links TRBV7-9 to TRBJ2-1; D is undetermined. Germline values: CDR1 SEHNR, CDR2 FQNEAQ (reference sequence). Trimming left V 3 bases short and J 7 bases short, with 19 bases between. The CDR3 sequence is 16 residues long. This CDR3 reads CASSFTTPRPENEQFF. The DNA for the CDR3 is TGTGCCAGCAGCTTTACTACACCGAGACCGGAGAATGAGCAGTTCTTC.

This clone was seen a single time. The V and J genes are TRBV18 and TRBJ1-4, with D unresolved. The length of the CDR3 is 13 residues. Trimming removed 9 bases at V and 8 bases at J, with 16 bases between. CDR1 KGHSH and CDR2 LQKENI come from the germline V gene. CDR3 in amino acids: CASRLGQNEKLFF. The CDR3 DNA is TGTGCCAGTCGACTTGGGCAAAACGAAAAACTGTTTTTT.

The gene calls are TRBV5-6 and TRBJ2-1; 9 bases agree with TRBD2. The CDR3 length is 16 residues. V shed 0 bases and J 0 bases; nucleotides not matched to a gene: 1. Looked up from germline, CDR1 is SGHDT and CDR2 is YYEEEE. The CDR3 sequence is CASSLGAGGSYNEQFF. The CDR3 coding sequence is TGTGCCAGCAGCTTGGGAGCGGGGGGCTCCTACAATGAGCAGTTCTTC.

CDR3 in amino acids: CASSREMGVKLFF. CDR3 DNA sequence: TGCGCCAGCAGCCGAGAGATGGGGGTAAAACTGTTTTTT. The chain couples TRBV4-3 to TRBJ1-4; tentatively, D is TRBD1 (5 bases). In germline, CDR1 is LGHNA, CDR2 YSLEER. Trimming removed 4 bases from V and 10 bases from J, with 13 bases in between. The CDR3 contains 13 residues.

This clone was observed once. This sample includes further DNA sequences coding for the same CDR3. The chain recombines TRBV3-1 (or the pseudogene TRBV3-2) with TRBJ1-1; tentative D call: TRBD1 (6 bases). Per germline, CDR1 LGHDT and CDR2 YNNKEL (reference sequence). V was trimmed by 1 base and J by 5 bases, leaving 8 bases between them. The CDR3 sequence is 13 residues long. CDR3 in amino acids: CASSQGGRTEAFF. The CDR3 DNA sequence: TGTGCCAGCAGCCAAGGGGGGCGGACTGAAGCTTTCTTT.

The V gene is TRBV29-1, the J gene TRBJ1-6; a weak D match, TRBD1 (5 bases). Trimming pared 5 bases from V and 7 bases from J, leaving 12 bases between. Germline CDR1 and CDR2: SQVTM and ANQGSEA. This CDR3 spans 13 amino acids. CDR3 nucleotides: TGCAGCGTTTGGGGCGGGGGGAATTCACCCCTCCACTTT. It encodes CSVWGGGNSPLHF.

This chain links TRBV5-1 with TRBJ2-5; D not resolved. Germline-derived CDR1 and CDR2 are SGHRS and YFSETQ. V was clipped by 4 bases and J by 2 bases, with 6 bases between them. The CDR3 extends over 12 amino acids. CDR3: CASSRPQETQYF. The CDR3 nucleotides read TGCGCCAGCAGCCGACCGCAAGAGACCCAGTACTTC.